The 27 T cell receptor beta chains below all came from one sample that was sequenced in a study of CD8 T cells in ankylosing spondylitis. TCRdb re-derived calls from the 5' RACE reads in MiXCR, one entry per CDR3 protein. The table records about 340,000 distinct CDR3 sequences, approximately 22% of them present only once. The sequenced sample consisted of blood, either unsorted or a sorted T cell fraction (not recorded which). The receptors here all came from a male donor with ankylosing spondylitis or in good health (not recorded which).

The chain is built from TRBV20-1 and TRBJ2-3; D possibly corresponds to TRBD2 (5 bases). The CDR3 covers 15 residues. Trimming cost V 1 base and J 2 bases, with 13 bases left between them. In germline, CDR1 is DFQATT, CDR2 SNEGSKA (reference sequence). The CDR3, as DNA: TGCAGTGCTAGAGTTCGGGGAGCCTTCACAGATACGCAGTATTTT. This encodes CSARVRGAFTDTQYF.

This clonotype was seen many times. V gene TRBV2 combines with J gene TRBJ2-7, with no clear D. Germline V gene lookup returns CDR1 SNHLY and CDR2 FYNNEI. This CDR3 has 11 residues. The V and J ends lost 5 bases and 4 bases respectively, with 6 bases between them. Here the CDR3 reads CASSLEYEQYF. CDR3 nucleotides: TGTGCCAGCAGTCTTGAGTACGAGCAGTACTTC.

The gene calls are TRBV5-1 and TRBJ2-1, with TRBD1 identical over 8 bases. Germline loops: CDR1 SGHRS, CDR2 YFSETQ. V gave up 1 base and J gave up 7 bases; unmatched junction bases: 4. This CDR3 is built from 14 residues. CDR3 loop: CASSLTGGWNEQFF. CDR3 nucleotide sequence: TGCGCCAGCAGCTTGACAGGGGGATGGAATGAGCAGTTCTTC.

This clonotype was recorded a few times. The gene calls are TRBV27 and TRBJ2-7; D is unresolved. The CDR3 loop spans 13 amino acids. The germline V gene has CDR1 MNHEY and CDR2 SMNVEV (reference sequence). Trimming pared 3 bases from V and 3 bases from J, leaving 9 bases between. CDR3 in DNA: TGTGCCAGCAGTTTCGGCAGTGACTACGAGCAGTACTTC. Translation gives CASSFGSDYEQYF.

This clonotype was seen a handful of times. The chain employs TRBV20-1 and TRBJ1-6; D is unclear. Trimming left V 2 bases short and J 0 bases short, with 5 bases between. Germline-derived CDR1 and CDR2 are DFQATT and SNEGSKA (reference sequence). The CDR3 has 14 residues. The CDR3 coding sequence is TGCAGTGCTAGAAACAGCTCCTATAATTCACCCCTCCACTTT. Translating it yields CSARNSSYNSPLHF.

This clonotype was counted between two and nine times. The rearrangement links TRBV29-1 to TRBJ2-1, with 12 bases fitting TRBD2. Looked up from germline, CDR1 is SQVTM and CDR2 is ANQGSEA. The V segment lost 6 bases and the J segment 7 bases; nucleotides outside the gene matches: 25. The CDR3 runs 20 residues. The CDR3, as DNA: TGCAGCGTGGGGGGTTTTGTTGGGGGCTCCCCCGGACTAGCGGGGAATGAGCAGTTCTTC. Encoded protein: CSVGGFVGGSPGLAGNEQFF.

The chain carries TRBV7-2 and TRBJ1-1, with D possibly TRBD1 on 5 matching bases. V was clipped by 7 bases and J by 5 bases, with 17 bases between them. Germline V gene data show CDR1 as SGHTA and CDR2 as FQGNSA. CDR3 length equals 14 residues. CDR3 DNA: TGTGCCAGCAAACCCCCCGGGGCCCTAACTGAAGCTTTCTTT. It is translated as CASKPPGALTEAFF.

This clonotype was counted only a few times. CDR3 amino acids: CATGDRGQGTQYF. CDR3 bases: TGTGCCACCGGGGACAGGGGGCAGGGTACGCAGTATTTT. This rearrangement joins TRBV24-1 to TRBJ2-3; 12 bases line up with TRBD1. V was clipped by 9 bases and J by 8 bases; unmatched bases: 5. Germline V CDR1 and CDR2: KGHDR, SFDVKD. The CDR3 runs 13 residues.

The table lists this clonotype with a few counts. The rearrangement joins TRBV9 to TRBJ2-7; 10 nucleotides line up with TRBD1. Germline CDR1 is SGDLS and CDR2 is YYNGEE. V was clipped by 0 bases and J by 5 bases; unmatched bases: 5. The CDR3 has 15 amino acids. As DNA, the CDR3 is TGTGCCAGCAGCGTAGGAGGGGACAGGGGAAACGAGCAGTACTTC. It encodes CASSVGGDRGNEQYF.

In its sample, this clonotype was seen a few times. This chain uses TRBV29-1 with TRBJ1-1; D call uncertain. The ends were cut back, 4 bases at V and 1 base at J, with 7 bases in the middle. This CDR3 comprises 12 residues. Germline-derived CDR1 and CDR2 are SQVTM and ANQGSEA. CDR3: CSVAKGNTEAFF. CDR3 bases: TGCAGCGTTGCCAAGGGGAACACTGAAGCTTTCTTT.

This clonotype was seen a handful of times. The chain employs TRBV12-3 or TRBV12-4 and TRBJ1-4; maybe TRBD1 (5 bases). This CDR3 comprises 16 residues. Trimming cost V 5 bases and J 4 bases, with 17 bases left between them. CDR3 DNA: TGTGCCAGCAGTCTCGGGACTCTCTGGGGTAATGAAAAACTGTTTTTT. This gives the protein CASSLGTLWGNEKLFF.

In its sample, this clonotype was seen a few times. This sequence joins TRBV20-1 and TRBJ2-3, with D tentatively TRBD2 (5 bases). V lost 5 bases to trimming and J lost 3 bases, with 15 bases between them. Germline V gene sequence: CDR1 DFQATT, CDR2 SNEGSKA (reference sequence). The CDR3 has 14 residues. Here the CDR3 DNA reads TGCAGTGCTTACGGACTTGGGCGGACAGATACGCAGTATTTT. Its protein is CSAYGLGRTDTQYF.

The table lists this clonotype with many counts. The J gene is TRBJ1-2, the V gene TRBV12-3 or TRBV12-4; D is possibly TRBD1 (5 bases). The CDR3 totals 12 residues. V was pared by 1 base and J by 6 bases, with 6 bases between. The CDR3 loop reads CASSLGGDGYTF. CDR3 nucleotides: TGTGCCAGCAGTTTAGGAGGGGATGGCTACACCTTC.

Ten or more counts support this clonotype. V and J are TRBV6-2 or TRBV6-3 and TRBJ2-7; 11 bases line up with TRBD1. Germline V gene lookup returns CDR1 MNHEY and CDR2 SVGEGT. This CDR3 contains 14 residues. The V segment lost 2 bases and the J segment 3 bases; nucleotides outside the gene matches: 0. CDR3 in amino acids: CASSYGTGGYEQYF. The CDR3 bases are TGTGCCAGCAGTTACGGGACAGGGGGCTACGAGCAGTACTTC.

About this clonotype itself: The junction and the germline gene differ at one end; a read error may be behind it. The chain couples TRBV6-4 to TRBJ2-7; the D gene is possibly TRBD1 (5 bases). The CDR3 consists of 16 residues. Germline V gene sequence: CDR1 MRHNA, CDR2 SNTAGT. Written as DNA, the CDR3 is TGTGCCAGCAGTGTCACGAGACCAGGGCCCTCCTCCGAGCAGTACTTC. Translating it yields CASSVTRPGPSSEQYF.

The chain carries TRBV27 and TRBJ2-1; tentative D call: TRBD1 (5 bases). The CDR3 is 13 residues long. V was clipped by 2 bases and J by 9 bases, with 11 bases between them. Germline loops: CDR1 MNHEY, CDR2 SMNVEV (reference sequence). CDR3 sequence (DNA): TGTGCCAGCAGTTTACGCCAGGGTGGTGAGCAGTTCTTC. As protein: CASSLRQGGEQFF.

The chain recombines TRBV10-2 with TRBJ2-5; 8 nucleotides line up with TRBD2. Germline-derived CDR1 and CDR2 are WSHSY and SAAADI. V dropped 6 bases and J dropped 7; count of bases not matched to a gene: 7. This CDR3 is 13 amino acids long. CDR3 residues: CASRSGGPGTQYF. CDR3 sequence (DNA): TGCGCCAGCAGAAGCGGGGGCCCCGGGACCCAGTACTTC.

This chain connects TRBV24-1 to TRBJ2-3; weak D call: TRBD1 (6 bases). Germline V gene lookup returns CDR1 KGHDR and CDR2 SFDVKD. The CDR3 is 13 residues long. Trimming took off 12 bases at V and 6 bases at J, with 18 bases between the two ends. CDR3 region: CASGHRAADTQYF. CDR3 nucleotides: TGTGCCTCAGGGCACAGGGCAGCGGATACGCAGTATTTT.

Comment on this clonotype: One end of the junction does not line up with germline, which may come from a read error. The V gene is TRBV12-3 or TRBV12-4, the J gene TRBJ2-2; 8 nucleotides agree with TRBD2. This CDR3 region has 16 residues. The CDR3 DNA reads TGTGCCAGCAGTCTAATAGCGGGGAGGAACGCCGGGGAGCTGTTTTTT. Its protein is CASSLIAGRNAGELFF.

This clonotype was found a few times. This chain connects TRBV4-1 to TRBJ1-6; no definite D call. CDR1 is MGHRA, CDR2 YSYEKL, per germline. There are 15 residues in the CDR3. V was clipped by 5 bases and J by 4 bases, with 12 bases between them. The chain's CDR3 is CASSLNVIYNSPLHF. As DNA, the CDR3 is TGCGCCAGCAGCTTAAATGTGATTTATAATTCACCCCTCCACTTT.

The chain links TRBV14 to TRBJ2-3; D unclear. Per the germline V gene, CDR1 is SGHDN and CDR2 is FVKESK. The CDR3 is 14 amino acids. Trimming stripped 0 bases from V and 4 bases from J, with 8 bases between. The CDR3 region is CASSQEKDPDTQYF. As DNA, the CDR3 is TGTGCCAGCAGCCAAGAGAAGGACCCAGATACGCAGTATTTT.

This clonotype was observed a few times. The chain recombines TRBV6-5 with TRBJ2-1, with D possibly TRBD1 on 5 matching bases. Trimming took off 3 bases at V and 9 bases at J, with 12 bases between the two ends. Germline V gene lookup returns CDR1 MNHEY and CDR2 SVGAGI. CDR3 length equals 13 residues. As DNA, the CDR3 is TGTGCCAGCAGTTATGGGGCGTTGGGTGAGCAGTTCTTC. This sequence encodes CASSYGALGEQFF.

This clonotype was seen more than once but under ten times. This chain connects TRBV7-6 to TRBJ2-1, with a possible D match to TRBD1 (5 bases). The V gene lost 1 base and the J gene lost 6 bases, with 16 bases spanning the gap. The V gene's germline CDR1 is SGHVS and CDR2 FNYEAQ. The CDR3 has 16 amino acids. The CDR3, as DNA: TGTGCCAGCAGCTTAGTTATCCCCGACAGCCGCAATGAGCAGTTCTTC. Protein sequence: CASSLVIPDSRNEQFF.

This clonotype came up a few times. This chain uses TRBV2 with TRBJ1-2, with D uncertain. V was trimmed by 6 bases and J by 4 bases, leaving 9 bases between them. Germline values: CDR1 SNHLY, CDR2 FYNNEI. There are 12 residues in the CDR3. CDR3 amino acids: CASSDNRYGYTF. The CDR3 coding sequence is TGTGCCAGCAGCGACAATCGCTATGGCTACACCTTC. Full variable domain (rest looked up from reference TRBV2 and TRBJ1-2): EPEVTQTPSHQVTQMGQEVILRCVPISNHLYFYWYRQILGQKVEFLVSFYNNEISEKSEIFDDQFSVERPDGSNFTLKIRSTKLEDSAMYFCASSDNRYGYTFGSGTRLTVV.

The rearrangement joins TRBV12-3 or TRBV12-4 to TRBJ2-2, with 7 bases aligning to TRBD1. This CDR3 contains 17 residues. V shed 6 bases, J shed 5 bases, and the junction held 15 bases outside the gene matches. The CDR3 coding sequence is TGTGCCAGCAGATCCGACAGGGTGGATCTAGGGACCGGGGAGCTGTTTTTT. Encoded protein: CASRSDRVDLGTGELFF.

This clonotype was seen a handful of times. This chain connects TRBV12-3 or TRBV12-4 to TRBJ2-1, with TRBD2 identical over 10 bases. The CDR3 is 15 amino acids. V was clipped by 5 bases and J by 2 bases; unmatched bases: 3. In nucleotides, the CDR3 is TGTGCCAGCAGTCCAGCGGGGGGGACCTACAATGAGCAGTTCTTC. As protein: CASSPAGGTYNEQFF.

This chain links TRBV12-3 or TRBV12-4 with TRBJ2-7, with unresolved D. Trimming cost V 4 bases and J 3 bases, with 10 bases left between them. The CDR3 runs 13 residues. The DNA for the CDR3 is TGTGCCAGCAGTTCCCAGCATTTCTACGAGCAGTACTTC. The encoded protein is CASSSQHFYEQYF.